This T cell receptor (beta chain) came from a study of identifying expanded T cells in peripheral blood. This clone was picked up one time. Generated by immunoSEQ multiplex PCR, the TCRdb table keeps only in-frame clones and is missing some. This table has 100,000 to 150,000 clones, around 88% appearing once. During the collection period, no donor immune events like infections were recorded. Germline CDR1 is SGHDN and CDR2 is FVKESK. Trimming removed 1 base at V and 6 bases at J, with 9 bases between. The CDR3 extends over 14 amino acids. Sequencing input: blood. The rearrangement joins TRBV14 to TRBJ2-2, with no clear D. This receptor was identified in a person between 18 and 75 years old in good health. The CDR3 sequence: CASSQVWNAGELFF. The CDR3 bases are TGTGCCAGCAGCCAAGTTTGGAATGCCGGGGAGCTGTTTTTT.